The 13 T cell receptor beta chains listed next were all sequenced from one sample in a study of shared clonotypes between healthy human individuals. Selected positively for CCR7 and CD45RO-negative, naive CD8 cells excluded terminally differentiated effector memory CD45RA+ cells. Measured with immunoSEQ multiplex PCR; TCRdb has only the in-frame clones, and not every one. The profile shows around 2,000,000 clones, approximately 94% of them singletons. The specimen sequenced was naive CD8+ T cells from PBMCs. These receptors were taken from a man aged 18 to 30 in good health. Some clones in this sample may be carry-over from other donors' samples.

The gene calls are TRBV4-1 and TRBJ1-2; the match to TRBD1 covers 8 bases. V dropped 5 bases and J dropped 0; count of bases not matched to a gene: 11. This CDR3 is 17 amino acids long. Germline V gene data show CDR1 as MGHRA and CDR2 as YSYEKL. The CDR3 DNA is TGCGCCAGCAGCTACGACCCCGGGACAGGCACTAACTATGGCTACACCTTC. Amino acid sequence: CASSYDPGTGTNYGYTF.

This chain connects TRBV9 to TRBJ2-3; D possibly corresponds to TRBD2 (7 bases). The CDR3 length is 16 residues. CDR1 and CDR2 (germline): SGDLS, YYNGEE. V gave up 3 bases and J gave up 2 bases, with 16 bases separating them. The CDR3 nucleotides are TGTGCCAGCAGCGAGGGGGTAGCGGGTCTCACAGATACGCAGTATTTT. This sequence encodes CASSEGVAGLTDTQYF.

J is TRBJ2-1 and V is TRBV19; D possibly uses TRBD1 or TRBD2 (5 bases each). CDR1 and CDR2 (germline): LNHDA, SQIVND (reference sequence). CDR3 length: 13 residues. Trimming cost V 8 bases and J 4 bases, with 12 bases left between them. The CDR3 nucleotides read TGTGCCAGTGTCGGGGCTTTGTACAATGAGCAGTTCTTC. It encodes CASVGALYNEQFF.

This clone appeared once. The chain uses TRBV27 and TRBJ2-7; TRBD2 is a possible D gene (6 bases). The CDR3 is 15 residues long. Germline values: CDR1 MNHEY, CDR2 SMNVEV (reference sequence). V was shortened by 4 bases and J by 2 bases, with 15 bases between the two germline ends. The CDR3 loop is CASSSTGLSPYEQYF. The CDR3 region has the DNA TGTGCCAGCAGTTCCACGGGACTGAGCCCCTACGAGCAGTACTTC.

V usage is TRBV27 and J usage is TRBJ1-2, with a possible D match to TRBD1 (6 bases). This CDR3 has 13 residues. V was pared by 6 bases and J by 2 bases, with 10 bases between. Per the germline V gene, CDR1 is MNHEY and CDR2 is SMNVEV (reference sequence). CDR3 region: CASSGTLNYGYTF. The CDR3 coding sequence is TGTGCCAGCAGCGGGACACTCAACTATGGCTACACCTTC.

The CDR3 DNA reads TGTGCCAGCAGCTGCCCTTCTGGACTAGGCGACAATGAGCAGTTCTTC. This sequence encodes CASSCPSGLGDNEQFF. The chain combines TRBV7-4 with TRBJ2-1; TRBD2 matches 7 bases. J lost 5 bases, V lost 4 bases, and 11 bases had no gene match. This CDR3 has 16 residues. CDR1 is SGHVT and CDR2 is SQSDAQ in the germline V gene.

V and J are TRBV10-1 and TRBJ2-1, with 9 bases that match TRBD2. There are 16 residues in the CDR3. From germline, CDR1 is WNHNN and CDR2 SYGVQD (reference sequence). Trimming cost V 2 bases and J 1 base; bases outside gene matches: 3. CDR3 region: CASSEVAGDSYNEQFF. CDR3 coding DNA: TGCGCCAGCAGTGAGGTAGCGGGAGATTCCTACAATGAGCAGTTCTTC.

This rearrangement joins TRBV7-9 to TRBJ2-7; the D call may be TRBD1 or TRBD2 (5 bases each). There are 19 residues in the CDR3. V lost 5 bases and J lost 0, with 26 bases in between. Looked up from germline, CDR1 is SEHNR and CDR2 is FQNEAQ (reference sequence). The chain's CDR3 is CASSPPPGLGILSSYEQYF. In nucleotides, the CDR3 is TGTGCCAGCAGCCCGCCCCCGGGGCTAGGGATTCTAAGCTCCTACGAGCAGTACTTC.

This chain's CDR3 is CASSQTENTEAFF. In DNA form, the CDR3 reads TGTGCCAGCAGCCAGACAGAGAACACTGAAGCTTTCTTT. This chain uses TRBV13 with TRBJ1-1; tentative D call: TRBD1 (5 bases). The V and J ends lost 5 bases and 1 base respectively, with 8 bases between them. This CDR3 has 13 residues. The V gene's germline CDR1 is PRHDT and CDR2 FYEKMQ (reference sequence).

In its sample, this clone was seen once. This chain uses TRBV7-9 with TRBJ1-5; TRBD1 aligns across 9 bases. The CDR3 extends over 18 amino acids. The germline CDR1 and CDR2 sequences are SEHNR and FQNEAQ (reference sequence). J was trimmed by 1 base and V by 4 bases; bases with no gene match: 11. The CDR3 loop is CASSSGQGEVLSNQPQHF. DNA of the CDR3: TGTGCCAGCAGCTCGGGACAGGGAGAGGTGTTGAGCAATCAGCCCCAGCATTTT.

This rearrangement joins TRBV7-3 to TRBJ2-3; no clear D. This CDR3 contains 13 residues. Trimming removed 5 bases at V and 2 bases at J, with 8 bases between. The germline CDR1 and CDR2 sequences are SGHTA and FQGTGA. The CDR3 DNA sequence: TGTGCCAGCAGCGCCTACGCCACAGATACGCAGTATTTT. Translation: CASSAYATDTQYF.

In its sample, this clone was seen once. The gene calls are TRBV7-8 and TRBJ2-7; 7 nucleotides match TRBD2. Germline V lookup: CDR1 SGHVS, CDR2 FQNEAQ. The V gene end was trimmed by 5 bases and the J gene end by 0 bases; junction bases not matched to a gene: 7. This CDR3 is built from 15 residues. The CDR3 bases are TGTGCCAGCAGCGCCGGGCGGGGGAGCTCCTACGAGCAGTACTTC. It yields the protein CASSAGRGSSYEQYF.

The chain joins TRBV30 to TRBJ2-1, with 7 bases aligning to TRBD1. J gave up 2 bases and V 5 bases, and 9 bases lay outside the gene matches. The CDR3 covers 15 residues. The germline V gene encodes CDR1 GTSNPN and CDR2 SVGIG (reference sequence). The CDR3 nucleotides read TGTGCCTGGGTCCCCAGGGGGACCCCCTACAATGAGCAGTTCTTC. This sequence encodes CAWVPRGTPYNEQFF.